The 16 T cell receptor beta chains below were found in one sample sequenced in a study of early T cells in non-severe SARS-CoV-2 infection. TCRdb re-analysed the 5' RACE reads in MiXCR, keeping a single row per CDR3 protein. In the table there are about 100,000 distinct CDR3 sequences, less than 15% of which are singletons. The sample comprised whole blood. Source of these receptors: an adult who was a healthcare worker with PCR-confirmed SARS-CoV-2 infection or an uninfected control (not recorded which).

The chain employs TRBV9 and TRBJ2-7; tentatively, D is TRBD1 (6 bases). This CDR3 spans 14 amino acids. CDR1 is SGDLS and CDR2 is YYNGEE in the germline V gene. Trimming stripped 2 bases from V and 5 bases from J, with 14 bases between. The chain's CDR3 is CASSVRGGSNEQYF. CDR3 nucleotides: TGTGCCAGCAGCGTCAGGGGTGGGAGCAACGAGCAGTACTTC.

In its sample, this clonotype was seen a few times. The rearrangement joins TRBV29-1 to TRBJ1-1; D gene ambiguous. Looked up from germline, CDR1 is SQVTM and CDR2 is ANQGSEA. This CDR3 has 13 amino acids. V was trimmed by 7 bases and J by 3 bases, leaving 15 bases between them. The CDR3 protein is CSGRYSWDTEAFF. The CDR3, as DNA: TGCAGCGGTCGGTATAGCTGGGACACTGAAGCTTTCTTT.

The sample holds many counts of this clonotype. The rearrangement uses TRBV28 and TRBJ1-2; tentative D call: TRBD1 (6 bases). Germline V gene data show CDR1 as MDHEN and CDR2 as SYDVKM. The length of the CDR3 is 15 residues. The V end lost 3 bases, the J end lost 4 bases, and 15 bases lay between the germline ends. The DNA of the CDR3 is TGTGCCAGCAGTTTCTTGGGGGCGCAGGTCTATGGCTACACCTTC. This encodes CASSFLGAQVYGYTF.

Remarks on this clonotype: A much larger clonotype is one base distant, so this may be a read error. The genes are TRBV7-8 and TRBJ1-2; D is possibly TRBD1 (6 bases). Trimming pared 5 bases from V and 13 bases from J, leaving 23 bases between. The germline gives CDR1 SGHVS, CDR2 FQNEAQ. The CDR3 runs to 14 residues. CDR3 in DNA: TGTGCCAGCAGCCTCGACAGGAGTTGGATCGGGTTCACCTTC. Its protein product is CASSLDRSWIGFTF.

The CDR3 reads CASSVLAGGHEQFF. As DNA, the CDR3 is TGTGCCAGCAGTGTACTAGCGGGGGGCCATGAGCAGTTCTTC. The chain joins TRBV6-4 to TRBJ2-1, with 12 bases lining up with TRBD2. CDR1 and CDR2 from the germline V gene are MRHNA and SNTAGT. J gave up 8 bases and V 4 bases, and 3 bases lay outside the gene matches. This CDR3 is built from 14 residues.

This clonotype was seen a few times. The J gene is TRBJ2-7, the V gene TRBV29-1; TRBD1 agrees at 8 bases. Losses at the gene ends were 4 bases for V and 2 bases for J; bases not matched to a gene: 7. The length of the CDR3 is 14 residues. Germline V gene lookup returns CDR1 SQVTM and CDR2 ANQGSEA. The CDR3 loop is CSVASVGQAYEQYF. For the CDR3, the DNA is TGCAGCGTTGCGAGTGTGGGACAGGCCTACGAGCAGTACTTC.

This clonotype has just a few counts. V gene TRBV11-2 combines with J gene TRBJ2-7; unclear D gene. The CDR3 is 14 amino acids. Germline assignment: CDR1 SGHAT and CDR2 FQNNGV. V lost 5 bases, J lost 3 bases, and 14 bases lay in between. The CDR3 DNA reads TGTGCCAGCAGCCCCGCGAGGCGGTACTACGAGCAGTACTTC. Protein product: CASSPARRYYEQYF.

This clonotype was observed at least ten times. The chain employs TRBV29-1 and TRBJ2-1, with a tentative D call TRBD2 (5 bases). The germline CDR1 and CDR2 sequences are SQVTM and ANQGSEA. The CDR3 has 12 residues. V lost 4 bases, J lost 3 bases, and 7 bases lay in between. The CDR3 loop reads CSVGGGYNEQFF. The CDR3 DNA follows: TGCAGCGTTGGAGGAGGCTACAATGAGCAGTTCTTC.

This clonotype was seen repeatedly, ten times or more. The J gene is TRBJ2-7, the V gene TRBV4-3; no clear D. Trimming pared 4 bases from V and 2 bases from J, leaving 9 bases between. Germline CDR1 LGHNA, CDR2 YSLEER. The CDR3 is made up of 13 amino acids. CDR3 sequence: CASSLTTAYEQYF. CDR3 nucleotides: TGCGCCAGCAGCCTAACCACAGCCTACGAGCAGTACTTC.

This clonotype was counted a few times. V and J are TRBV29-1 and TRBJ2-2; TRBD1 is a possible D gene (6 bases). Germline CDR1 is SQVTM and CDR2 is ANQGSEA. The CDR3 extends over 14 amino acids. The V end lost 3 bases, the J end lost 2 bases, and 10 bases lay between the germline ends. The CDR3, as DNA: TGCAGCGTTGAGAGGACAGACAACACCGGGGAGCTGTTTTTT. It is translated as CSVERTDNTGELFF.

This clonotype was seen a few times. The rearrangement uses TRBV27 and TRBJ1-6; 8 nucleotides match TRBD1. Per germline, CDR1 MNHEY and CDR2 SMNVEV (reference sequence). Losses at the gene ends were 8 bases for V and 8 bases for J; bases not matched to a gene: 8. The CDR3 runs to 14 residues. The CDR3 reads CASSDREGDSPLHF. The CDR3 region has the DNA TGTGCCAGCTCGGACAGGGAGGGTGATTCACCCCTCCACTTT.

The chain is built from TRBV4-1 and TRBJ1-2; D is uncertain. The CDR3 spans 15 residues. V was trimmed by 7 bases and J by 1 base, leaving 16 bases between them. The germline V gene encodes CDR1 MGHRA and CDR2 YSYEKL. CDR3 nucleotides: TGCGCCAGCAACCACCCGCTCCTTATTAACTATGGCTACACCTTC. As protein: CASNHPLLINYGYTF.

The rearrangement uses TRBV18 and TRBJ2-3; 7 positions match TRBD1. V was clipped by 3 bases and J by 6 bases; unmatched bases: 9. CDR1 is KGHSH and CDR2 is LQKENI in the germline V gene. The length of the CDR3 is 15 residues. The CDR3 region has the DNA TGTGCCAGCTCACCTTGGGACAGTCAGGCTGATACGCAGTATTTT. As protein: CASSPWDSQADTQYF.

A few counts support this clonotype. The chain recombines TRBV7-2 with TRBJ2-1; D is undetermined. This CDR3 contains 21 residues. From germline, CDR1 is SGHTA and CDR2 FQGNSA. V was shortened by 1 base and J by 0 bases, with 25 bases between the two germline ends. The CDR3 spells CASSLGLVPLSDGSSYNEQFF. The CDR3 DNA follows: TGTGCCAGCAGCTTAGGGCTAGTACCCCTCTCCGACGGCAGCTCCTACAATGAGCAGTTCTTC.

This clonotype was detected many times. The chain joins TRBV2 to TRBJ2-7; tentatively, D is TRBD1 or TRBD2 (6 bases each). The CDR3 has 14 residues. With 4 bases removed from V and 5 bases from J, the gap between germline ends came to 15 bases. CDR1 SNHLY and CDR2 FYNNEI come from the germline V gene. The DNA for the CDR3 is TGTGCCAGCAGTGTTGGGGGGCCACAGGACGAGCAGTACTTC. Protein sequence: CASSVGGPQDEQYF. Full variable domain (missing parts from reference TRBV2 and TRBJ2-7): EPEVTQTPSHQVTQMGQEVILRCVPISNHLYFYWYRQILGQKVEFLVSFYNNEISEKSEIFDDQFSVERPDGSNFTLKIRSTKLEDSAMYFCASSVGGPQDEQYFGPGTRLTVT.

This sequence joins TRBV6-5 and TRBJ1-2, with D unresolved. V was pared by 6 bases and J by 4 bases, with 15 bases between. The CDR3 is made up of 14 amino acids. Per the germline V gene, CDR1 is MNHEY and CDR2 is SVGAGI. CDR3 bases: TGTGCCAGCAGCATCACGGCCGGGCTCTATGGCTACACCTTC. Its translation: CASSITAGLYGYTF.